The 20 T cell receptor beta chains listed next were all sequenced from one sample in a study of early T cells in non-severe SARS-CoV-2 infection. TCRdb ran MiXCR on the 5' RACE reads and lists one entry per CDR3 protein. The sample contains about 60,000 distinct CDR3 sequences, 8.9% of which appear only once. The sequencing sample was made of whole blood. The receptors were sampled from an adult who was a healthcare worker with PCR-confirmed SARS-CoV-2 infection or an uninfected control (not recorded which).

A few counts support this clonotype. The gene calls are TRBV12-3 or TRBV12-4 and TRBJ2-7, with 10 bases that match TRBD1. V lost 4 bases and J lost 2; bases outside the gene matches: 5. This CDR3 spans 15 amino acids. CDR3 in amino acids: CASSSSGTGAYEQYF. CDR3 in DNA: TGTGCCAGCAGTTCCTCCGGGACAGGGGCCTACGAGCAGTACTTC.

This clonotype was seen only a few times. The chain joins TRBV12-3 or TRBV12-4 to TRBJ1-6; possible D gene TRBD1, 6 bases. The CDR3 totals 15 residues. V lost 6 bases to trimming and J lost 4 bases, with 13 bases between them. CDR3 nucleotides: TGTGCCAGCAGGTATAACAGGGATTATAATTCACCCCTCCACTTT. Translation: CASRYNRDYNSPLHF.

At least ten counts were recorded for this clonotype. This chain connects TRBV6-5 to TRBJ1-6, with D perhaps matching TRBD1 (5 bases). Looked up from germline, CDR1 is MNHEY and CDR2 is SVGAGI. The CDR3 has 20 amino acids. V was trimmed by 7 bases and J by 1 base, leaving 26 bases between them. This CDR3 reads CASKNTFGAGRRSYNSPLHF. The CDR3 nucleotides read TGTGCCAGCAAAAACACCTTTGGGGCTGGCCGAAGGTCCTATAATTCACCCCTCCACTTT.

The CDR3 here is CASSSEGFGEQFF. The CDR3 region has the DNA TGTGCCAGCTCAAGTGAGGGATTTGGTGAGCAGTTCTTC. V is TRBV18 and J is TRBJ2-1; D is perhaps TRBD2 (5 bases). This CDR3 spans 13 amino acids. Germline V gene data show CDR1 as KGHSH and CDR2 as LQKENI. V was shortened by 5 bases and J by 9 bases, with 14 bases between the two germline ends.

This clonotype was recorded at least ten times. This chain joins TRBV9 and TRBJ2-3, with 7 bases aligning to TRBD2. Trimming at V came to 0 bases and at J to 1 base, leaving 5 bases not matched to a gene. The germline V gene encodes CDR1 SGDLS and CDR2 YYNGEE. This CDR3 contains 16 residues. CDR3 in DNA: TGTGCCAGCAGCGTAGGGCGGGAGATAGGCACAGATACGCAGTATTTT. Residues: CASSVGREIGTDTQYF.

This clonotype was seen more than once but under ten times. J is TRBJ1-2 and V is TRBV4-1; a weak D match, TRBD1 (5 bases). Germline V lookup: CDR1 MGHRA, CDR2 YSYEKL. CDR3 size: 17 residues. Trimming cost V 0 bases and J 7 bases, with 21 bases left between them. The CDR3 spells CASSQDPVGPFTGGYTF. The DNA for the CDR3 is TGCGCCAGCAGCCAAGACCCCGTGGGGCCATTTACTGGTGGCTACACCTTC.

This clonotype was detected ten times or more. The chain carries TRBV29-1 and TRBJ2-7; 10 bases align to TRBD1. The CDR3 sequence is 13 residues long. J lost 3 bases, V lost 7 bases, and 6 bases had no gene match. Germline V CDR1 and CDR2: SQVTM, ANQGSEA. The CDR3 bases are TGCAGCGCTAGGCGGGACAGGGGCTACGAGCAGTACTTC. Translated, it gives CSARRDRGYEQYF.

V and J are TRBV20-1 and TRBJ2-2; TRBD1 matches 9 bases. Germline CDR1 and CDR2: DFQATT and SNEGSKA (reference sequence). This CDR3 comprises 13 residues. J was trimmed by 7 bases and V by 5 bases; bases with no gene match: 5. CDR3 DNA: TGCAGTGCTGCCCGGACAGGGGTCGGGGAGCTGTTTTTT. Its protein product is CSAARTGVGELFF.

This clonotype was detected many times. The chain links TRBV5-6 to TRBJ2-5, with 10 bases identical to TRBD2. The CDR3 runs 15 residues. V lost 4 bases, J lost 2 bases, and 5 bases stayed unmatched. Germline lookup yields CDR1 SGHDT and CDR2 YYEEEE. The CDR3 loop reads CASSQPGLAQETQYF. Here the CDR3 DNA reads TGTGCCAGCAGCCAGCCGGGACTAGCGCAAGAGACCCAGTACTTC.

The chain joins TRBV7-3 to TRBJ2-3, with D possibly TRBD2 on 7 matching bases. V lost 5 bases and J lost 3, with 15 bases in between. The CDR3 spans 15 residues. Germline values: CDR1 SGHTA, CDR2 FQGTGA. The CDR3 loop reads CASSLRGGSTDTQYF. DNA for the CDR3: TGTGCCAGCAGCCTACGCGGGGGCTCGACAGATACGCAGTATTTT. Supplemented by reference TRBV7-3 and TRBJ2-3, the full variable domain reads GAGVSQTPSNKVTEKGKYVELRCDPISGHTALYWYRQSLGQGPEFLIYFQGTGAADDSGLPNDRFFAVRPEGSVSTLKIQRTERGDSAVYLCASSLRGGSTDTQYFGPGTRLTVL.

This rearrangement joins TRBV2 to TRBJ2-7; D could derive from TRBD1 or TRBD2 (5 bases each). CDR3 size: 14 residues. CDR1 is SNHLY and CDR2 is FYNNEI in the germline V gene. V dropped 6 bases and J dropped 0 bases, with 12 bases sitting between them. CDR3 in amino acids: CASSRDLSSYEQYF. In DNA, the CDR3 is TGTGCCAGCAGCCGGGACCTTAGCTCCTACGAGCAGTACTTC.

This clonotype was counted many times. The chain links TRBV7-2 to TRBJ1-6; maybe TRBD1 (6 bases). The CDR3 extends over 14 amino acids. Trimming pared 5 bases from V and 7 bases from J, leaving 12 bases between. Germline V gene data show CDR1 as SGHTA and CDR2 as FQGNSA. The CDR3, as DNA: TGTGCCAGCAGCATCGACAGGTTAAATTCACCCCTCCACTTT. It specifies CASSIDRLNSPLHF.

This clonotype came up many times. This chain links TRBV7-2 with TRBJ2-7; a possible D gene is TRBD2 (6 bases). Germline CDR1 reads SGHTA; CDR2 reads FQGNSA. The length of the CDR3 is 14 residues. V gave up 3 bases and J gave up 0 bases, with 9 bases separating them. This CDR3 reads CASSLLALSYEQYF. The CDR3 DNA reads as TGTGCCAGCAGCTTGCTAGCGCTCTCCTACGAGCAGTACTTC. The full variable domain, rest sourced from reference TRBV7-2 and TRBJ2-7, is GAGVSQSPSNKVTEKGKDVELRCDPISGHTALYWYRQSLGQGLEFLIYFQGNSAPDKSGLPSDRFSAERTGGSVSTLTIQRTQQEDSAVYLCASSLLALSYEQYFGPGTRLTVT.

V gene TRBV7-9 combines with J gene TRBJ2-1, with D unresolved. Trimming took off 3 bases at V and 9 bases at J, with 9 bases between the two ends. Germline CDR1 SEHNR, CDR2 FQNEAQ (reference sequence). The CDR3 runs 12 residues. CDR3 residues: CASSFESGEQFF. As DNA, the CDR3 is TGTGCCAGCAGCTTTGAAAGTGGTGAGCAGTTCTTC.

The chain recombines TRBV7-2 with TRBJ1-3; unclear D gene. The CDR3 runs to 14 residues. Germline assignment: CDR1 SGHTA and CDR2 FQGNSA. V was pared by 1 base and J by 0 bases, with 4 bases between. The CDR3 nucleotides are TGTGCCAGCAGCTTAGGTAGCTCTGGAAACACCATATATTTT. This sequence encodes CASSLGSSGNTIYF.

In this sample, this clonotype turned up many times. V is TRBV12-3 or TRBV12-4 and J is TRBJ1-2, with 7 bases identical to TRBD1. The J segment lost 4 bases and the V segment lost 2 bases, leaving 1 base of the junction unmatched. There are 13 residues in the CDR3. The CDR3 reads CASSLSGGYGYTF. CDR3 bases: TGTGCCAGCAGTTTATCAGGGGGCTATGGCTACACCTTC.

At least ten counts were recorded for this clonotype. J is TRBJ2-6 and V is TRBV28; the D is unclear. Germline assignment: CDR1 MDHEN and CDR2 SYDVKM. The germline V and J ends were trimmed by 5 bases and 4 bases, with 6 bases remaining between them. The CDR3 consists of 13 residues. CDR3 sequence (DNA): TGTGCCAGCAGTGTTGCCGGGGCCAACGTCCTGACTTTC. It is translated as CASSVAGANVLTF. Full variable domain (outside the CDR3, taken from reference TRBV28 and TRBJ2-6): DVKVTQSSRYLVKRTGEKVFLECVQDMDHENMFWYRQDPGLGLRLIYFSYDVKMKEKGDIPEGYSVSREKKERFSLILESASTNQTSMYLCASSVAGANVLTFGAGSRLTVL.

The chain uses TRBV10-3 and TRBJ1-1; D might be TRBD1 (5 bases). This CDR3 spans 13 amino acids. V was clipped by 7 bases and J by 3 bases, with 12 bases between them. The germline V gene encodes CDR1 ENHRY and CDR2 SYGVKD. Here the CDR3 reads CAITTGTYTEAFF. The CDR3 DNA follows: TGTGCCATCACAACAGGTACTTACACTGAAGCTTTCTTT.

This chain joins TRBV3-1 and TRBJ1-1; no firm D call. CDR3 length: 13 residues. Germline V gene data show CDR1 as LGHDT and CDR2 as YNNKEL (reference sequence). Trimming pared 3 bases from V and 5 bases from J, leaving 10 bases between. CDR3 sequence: CASSQRSGTEAFF. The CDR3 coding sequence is TGTGCCAGCAGCCAGAGGAGCGGGACTGAAGCTTTCTTT. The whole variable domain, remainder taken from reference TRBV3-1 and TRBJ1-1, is DTAVSQTPKYLVTQMGNDKSIKCEQNLGHDTMYWYKQDSKKFLKIMFSYNNKELIINETVPNRFSPKSPDKAHLNLHINSLELGDSAVYFCASSQRSGTEAFFGQGTRLTVV.

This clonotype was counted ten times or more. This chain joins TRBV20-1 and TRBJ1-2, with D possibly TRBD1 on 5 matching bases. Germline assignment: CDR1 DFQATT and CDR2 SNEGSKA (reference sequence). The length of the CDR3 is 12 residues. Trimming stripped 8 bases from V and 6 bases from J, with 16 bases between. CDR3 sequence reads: CSPRDRMDGYTF. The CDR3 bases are TGCAGTCCCAGGGATCGTATGGATGGCTACACCTTC.